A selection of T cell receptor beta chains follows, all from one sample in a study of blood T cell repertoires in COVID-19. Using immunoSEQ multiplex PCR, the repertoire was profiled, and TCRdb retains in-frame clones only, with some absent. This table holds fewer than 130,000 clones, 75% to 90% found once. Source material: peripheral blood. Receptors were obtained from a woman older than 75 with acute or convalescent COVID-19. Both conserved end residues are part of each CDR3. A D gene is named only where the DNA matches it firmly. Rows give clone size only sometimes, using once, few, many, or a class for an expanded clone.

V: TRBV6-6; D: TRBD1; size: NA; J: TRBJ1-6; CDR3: CASSYRDREDSPLHF; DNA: TGTGCCAGCAGTTACCGGGACAGGGAGGACTCACCCCTCCACTTT
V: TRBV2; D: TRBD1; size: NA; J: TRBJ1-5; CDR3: CASTPDRGYNQPQHF; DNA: TGTGCCAGCACCCCGGACAGGGGGTACAATCAGCCCCAGCATTTT
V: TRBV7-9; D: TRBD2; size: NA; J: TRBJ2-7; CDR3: CASSLAPSGSYEQYF; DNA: TGTGCCAGCAGCTTAGCTCCTAGCGGCTCCTACGAGCAGTACTTC
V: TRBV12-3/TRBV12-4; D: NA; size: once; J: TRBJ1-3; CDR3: CASSNRGNTIYF; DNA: TGTGCCAGCAGTAACCGGGGAAACACCATATATTTT
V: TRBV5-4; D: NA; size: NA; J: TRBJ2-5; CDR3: CASSPRRFETQYF; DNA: TGTGCCAGCAGCCCCCGTCGGTTCGAGACCCAGTACTTC
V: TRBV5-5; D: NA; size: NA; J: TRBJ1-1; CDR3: CASSFYLTEAFF; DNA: TGTGCCAGCAGCTTCTATCTCACTGAAGCTTTCTTT
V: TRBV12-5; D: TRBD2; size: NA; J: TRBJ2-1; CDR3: CASGLKVAGVDEQFF; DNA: TGTGCTAGTGGTTTGAAGGTAGCGGGGGTTGATGAGCAGTTCTTC
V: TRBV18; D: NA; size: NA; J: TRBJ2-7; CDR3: CASSPPGQRTYEQYF; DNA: TGTGCCAGCTCACCACCTGGACAGCGAACCTACGAGCAGTACTTC
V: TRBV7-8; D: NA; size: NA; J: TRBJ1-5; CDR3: CASSLTIQGNSNQPQHF; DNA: TGTGCCAGCAGCTTAACGATCCAGGGAAATAGCAATCAGCCCCAGCATTTT
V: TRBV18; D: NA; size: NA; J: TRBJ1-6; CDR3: CASSQQDSPLHF; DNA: TGTGCCAGCTCGCAACAGGACTCACCCCTCCACTTT
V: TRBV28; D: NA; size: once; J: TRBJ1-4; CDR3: CASSFYGEKLFF; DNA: TGTGCCAGCAGTTTTTACGGGGAAAAACTGTTTTTT
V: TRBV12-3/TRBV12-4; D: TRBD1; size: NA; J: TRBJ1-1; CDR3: CASSRTGEAFF; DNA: TGTGCCAGCAGTAGGACAGGTGAAGCTTTCTTT
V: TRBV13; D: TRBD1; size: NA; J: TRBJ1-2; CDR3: CASRTGGAGNYGYTF; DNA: TGTGCCAGCCGGACAGGGGGCGCGGGAAACTATGGCTACACCTTC
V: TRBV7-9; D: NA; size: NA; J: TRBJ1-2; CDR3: CASSSETGASYGYTF; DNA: TGTGCCAGCAGCTCAGAAACAGGCGCCTCCTATGGCTACACCTTC
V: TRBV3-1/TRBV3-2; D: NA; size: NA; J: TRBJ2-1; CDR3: CASSQGSPAGVVEQFF; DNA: TGTGCCAGCAGCCAAGGGTCCCCCGCGGGCGTGGTTGAGCAGTTCTTC
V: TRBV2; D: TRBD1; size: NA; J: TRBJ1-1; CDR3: CASSARGQATEAFF; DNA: TGTGCCAGCAGTGCAAGGGGGCAGGCCACTGAAGCTTTCTTT
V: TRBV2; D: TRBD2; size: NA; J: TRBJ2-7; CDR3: CASTGRGDEQYF; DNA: TGTGCCAGCACTGGGAGGGGTGACGAGCAGTACTTC
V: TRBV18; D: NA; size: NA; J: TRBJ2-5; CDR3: CASSPISGSTQTQYF; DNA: TGTGCCAGCTCGCCGATCTCGGGGAGTACGCAGACCCAGTACTTC
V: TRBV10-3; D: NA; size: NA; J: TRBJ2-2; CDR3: CAISEAGVAGELFF; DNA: TGTGCCATCAGTGAAGCCGGGGTTGCCGGGGAGCTGTTTTTT
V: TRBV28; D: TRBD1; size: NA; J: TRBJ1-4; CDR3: CASRPGTGKPTNEKLFF; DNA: TGTGCCAGCAGGCCCGGGACAGGGAAACCAACTAATGAAAAACTGTTTTTT
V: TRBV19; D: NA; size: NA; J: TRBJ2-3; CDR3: CASSPQTGYYTDTQYF; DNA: TGTGCCAGTAGTCCTCAGACAGGTTATTACACAGATACGCAGTATTTT
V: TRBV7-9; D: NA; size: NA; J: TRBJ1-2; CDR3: CASSFDYGYTF; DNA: TGTGCCAGCAGCTTCGACTATGGCTACACCTTC
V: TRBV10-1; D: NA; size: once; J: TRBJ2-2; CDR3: CASSDGSSNTGELFF; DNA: TGCGCCAGCAGTGACGGGAGTTCGAACACCGGGGAGCTGTTTTTT
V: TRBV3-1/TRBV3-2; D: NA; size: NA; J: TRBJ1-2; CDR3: CASSQEIGAGRGHTF; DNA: TGTGCCAGCAGCCAAGAAATAGGGGCAGGAAGGGGCCACACCTTC
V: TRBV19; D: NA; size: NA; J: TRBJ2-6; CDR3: CAGRDRHSGANVLTF; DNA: TGTGCCGGCCGAGACAGGCACTCTGGGGCCAACGTCCTGACTTTC
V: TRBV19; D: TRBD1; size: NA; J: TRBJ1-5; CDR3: CASSPQGGSNQPQHF; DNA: TGTGCCAGTAGTCCCCAGGGGGGCAGCAATCAGCCCCAGCATTTT
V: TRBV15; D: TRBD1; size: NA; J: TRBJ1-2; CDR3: CATSRDRGPFYYGYTF; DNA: TGTGCCACCAGCAGGGACAGGGGCCCCTTTTACTATGGCTACACCTTC
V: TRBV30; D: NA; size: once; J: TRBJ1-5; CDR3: CAWSGRTDDGQPQHF; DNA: TGTGCCTGGAGCGGGCGGACAGATGACGGTCAGCCCCAGCATTTT
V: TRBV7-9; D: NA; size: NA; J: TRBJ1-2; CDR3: CASSSAGAGEWELRGYTF; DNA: TGTGCCAGCAGCTCCGCTGGGGCAGGGGAGTGGGAGCTTCGGGGCTACACCTTC
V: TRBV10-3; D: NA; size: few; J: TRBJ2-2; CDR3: CAISERLADSTGELFF; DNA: TGTGCCATCAGTGAGAGGTTAGCGGATTCCACCGGGGAGCTGTTTTTT
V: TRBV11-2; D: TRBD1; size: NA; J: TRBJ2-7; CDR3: CASSFLGQSVYEQYF; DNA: TGTGCCAGCAGCTTCTTGGGACAGTCCGTATACGAGCAGTACTTC
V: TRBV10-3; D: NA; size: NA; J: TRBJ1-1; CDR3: CAISESTGGLRGANTEAFF; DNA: TGTGCCATCAGTGAGTCGACGGGAGGGTTACGGGGGGCGAACACTGAAGCTTTCTTT
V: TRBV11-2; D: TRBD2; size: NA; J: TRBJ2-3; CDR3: CASSLDGTSTDTQYF; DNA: TGTGCCAGCAGCTTAGATGGGACTAGTACAGATACGCAGTATTTT
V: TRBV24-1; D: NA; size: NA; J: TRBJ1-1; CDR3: CATSDFGQTEAFF; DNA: TGTGCCACCAGTGATTTTGGACAGACTGAAGCTTTCTTT
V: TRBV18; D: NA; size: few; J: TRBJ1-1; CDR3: CASSRGGAVETEAFF; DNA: TGTGCCAGCTCAAGGGGAGGGGCAGTCGAGACTGAAGCTTTCTTT
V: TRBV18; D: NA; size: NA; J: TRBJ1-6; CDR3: CASSPFSGDGSPLHF; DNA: TGTGCCAGCTCACCATTTTCCGGGGATGGCTCACCCCTCCACTTT
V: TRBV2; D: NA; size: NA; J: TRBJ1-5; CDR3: CASSELASNQPQHF; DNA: TGTGCCAGCAGTGAACTGGCTAGCAATCAGCCCCAGCATTTT
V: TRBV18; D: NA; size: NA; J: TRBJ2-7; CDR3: CASSPQEGSYEQYF; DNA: TGTGCCAGCTCACCACAGGAGGGATCCTACGAGCAGTACTTC
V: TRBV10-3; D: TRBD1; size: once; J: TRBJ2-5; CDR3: CAISESTTGEETQYF; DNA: TGTGCCATCAGTGAGTCCACGACAGGGGAGGAGACCCAGTACTTC
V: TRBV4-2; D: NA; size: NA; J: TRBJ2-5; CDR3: CASSLEGGETQYF; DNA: TGTGCCAGCAGCCTCGAGGGTGGAGAGACCCAGTACTTC
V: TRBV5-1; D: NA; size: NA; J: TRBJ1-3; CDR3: CASSSELPGIRSGNTIYF; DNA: TGCGCCAGCAGCTCGGAACTCCCAGGAATCCGCTCTGGAAACACCATATATTTT